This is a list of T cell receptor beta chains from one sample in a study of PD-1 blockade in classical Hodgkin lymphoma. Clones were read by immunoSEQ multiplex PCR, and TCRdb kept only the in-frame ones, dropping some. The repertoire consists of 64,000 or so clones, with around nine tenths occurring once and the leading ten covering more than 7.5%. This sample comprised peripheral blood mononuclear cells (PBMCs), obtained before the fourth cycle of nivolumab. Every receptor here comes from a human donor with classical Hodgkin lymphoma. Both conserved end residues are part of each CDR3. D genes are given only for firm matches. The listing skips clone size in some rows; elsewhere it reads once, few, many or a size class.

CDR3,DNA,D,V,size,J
CASSLYPYSEIVGTVTYEQYF,TGTGCCAGCAGTTTATACCCCTACTCCGAGATTGTTGGGACGGTTACCTACGAGCAGTACTTC,.,TRBV28,.,TRBJ2-7
CASSQVAGGTDTQYF,TGTGCCAGCAGTCAGGTAGCGGGGGGCACAGATACGCAGTATTTT,TRBD2,TRBV27,.,TRBJ2-3
CASSFRTDPKYEQYF,TGTGCCAGCAGCTTTAGGACAGATCCCAAATACGAGCAGTACTTC,.,TRBV7-6,.,TRBJ2-7
CAISESGLQGASTDTQYF,TGTGCCATCAGTGAGTCGGGCCTACAGGGGGCGAGCACAGATACGCAGTATTTT,TRBD1,TRBV10-3,.,TRBJ2-3
CASTAGTDAYEQYF,TGTGCCAGCACCGCGGGGACGGATGCCTACGAGCAGTACTTC,.,TRBV5-6,.,TRBJ2-7
CASSLDSWEYGYTF,TGTGCCAGCAGCTTAGATTCGTGGGAATATGGCTACACCTTC,.,TRBV7-9,.,TRBJ1-2
CASSKIKAEAFF,TGCGCCAGCAGCAAAATAAAGGCAGAAGCTTTCTTT,.,TRBV4-1,.,TRBJ1-1
CASSPAGGSRGTNEQFF,TGTGCCAGCAGCCCCGCGGGGGGGTCCCGGGGCACGAATGAGCAGTTCTTC,TRBD2,TRBV11-2,.,TRBJ2-1
CASSQGSGGQFNEQFF,TGTGCCAGCAGCCAAGGGTCTGGGGGACAGTTCAATGAGCAGTTCTTC,TRBD1,TRBV4-2,.,TRBJ2-1
CASSLSRGEQYF,TGTGCCAGCAGCTTAAGCAGGGGCGAGCAGTACTTC,.,TRBV7-2,.,TRBJ2-7
CASSLFGDLAKNIQYF,TGTGCCAGCAGTTTATTTGGCGACCTGGCCAAAAACATTCAGTACTTC,.,TRBV28,.,TRBJ2-4
CASTGLNSPLHF,TGTGCCAGTACAGGTTTGAATTCACCCCTCCACTTT,.,TRBV19,.,TRBJ1-6
CATSSYTSLAYEQFF,TGTGCCACCAGCAGCTATACCTCCCTAGCCTATGAGCAGTTCTTC,.,TRBV15,.,TRBJ2-1
CASSAGPIYYGYTF,TGTGCCAGCAGTGCGGGCCCGATTTACTATGGCTACACCTTC,.,TRBV6-1,.,TRBJ1-2
CASSFPRQGVAGELFF,TGTGCCAGCAGTTTTCCAAGACAGGGGGTGGCCGGGGAGCTGTTTTTT,TRBD1,TRBV28,.,TRBJ2-2
CASSLDRAGNTIYF,TGCGCCAGCAGCTTGGACAGGGCTGGAAACACCATATATTTT,.,TRBV5-1,.,TRBJ1-3
CASSQDKRRGQDPGDEQFF,TGTGCCAGCAGCCAAGATAAAAGGCGGGGACAGGACCCTGGGGATGAGCAGTTCTTC,TRBD1,TRBV14,few,TRBJ2-1
CASSFSGTSGRDEQFF,TGTGCCAGCAGTTTCTCCGGGACTAGCGGGAGGGACGAGCAGTTCTTC,TRBD2,TRBV28,.,TRBJ2-1
CASSPDMNTEAFF,TGTGCCAGCAGCCCCGATATGAACACTGAAGCTTTCTTT,.,TRBV7-9,.,TRBJ1-1
CASSFFMDMGGTEQFF,TGTGCCAGCAGCTTCTTTATGGATATGGGTGGCACTGAGCAGTTCTTC,.,TRBV5-6,.,TRBJ2-1
CASSLLTANTGELFF,TGTGCCAGCAGCTTGTTGACAGCAAACACCGGGGAGCTGTTTTTT,.,TRBV5-6,.,TRBJ2-2
CASRTGGLYGYTF,TGTGCCAGTCGGACAGGGGGATTGTATGGCTACACCTTC,TRBD1,TRBV19,.,TRBJ1-2
CASSLSSGSFEQYF,TGTGCCAGCAGTTTATCTAGCGGGAGTTTCGAGCAGTACTTC,TRBD2,TRBV28,.,TRBJ2-7
CASSLAGARDEQYF,TGTGCCAGCAGCTTAGCGGGAGCGCGGGACGAGCAGTACTTC,.,TRBV7-2,.,TRBJ2-7
CASSEGLAGITEQFF,TGTGCCAGTAGTGAAGGACTAGCGGGAATAACTGAGCAGTTCTTC,TRBD2,TRBV19,.,TRBJ2-1
CASSYGQGQGNTIYF,TGTGCCAGCAGTTACGGACAGGGGCAGGGAAACACCATATATTTT,TRBD1,TRBV6-5,.,TRBJ1-3
CASSPMQQVPNQPQHF,TGTGCCAGCTCGCCAATGCAGCAGGTGCCTAATCAGCCCCAGCATTTT,.,TRBV18,.,TRBJ1-5
CASRGTGGLGANVLTF,TGTGCCAGCAGAGGGACAGGAGGTCTGGGGGCCAACGTCCTGACTTTC,TRBD1,TRBV28,once,TRBJ2-6